Reported below is one T cell receptor (beta chain). Antigen: not known. The data are from a study of cytomegalovirus exposure and HLA in healthy donors. 60 Vbeta and 13 Jbeta primers were used in PCR. Profiled with immunoSEQ multiplex PCR; TCRdb holds only in-frame clones, not every one. Of almost 70,000 clones listed, under 80% are singletons. General study findings and limits: The study had only CMV serostatus as immune exposure information.

The CDR3 has 15 residues. Germline V gene sequence: CDR1 LNHNV, CDR2 YYDKDF (reference sequence). Trimming shortened V by 1 base and J by 0 bases, and 10 bases separated the two germline ends. The sequence was obtained from a male donor in good health and CMV-seropositive. The material sequenced was PBMCs. This sequence joins TRBV15 and TRBJ2-7; TRBD2 is a possible D gene (6 bases). This CDR3 is CATSRGAGSSYEQYF. The CDR3 DNA sequence: TGTGCCACCAGCAGAGGGGCGGGGAGCTCCTACGAGCAGTACTTC.